Here is one T cell receptor beta chain with its context. The antigen remains unidentified. This CDR3 is built from 15 residues. V lost 1 base, J lost 1 base, and 9 bases lay in between. Per germline, CDR1 SGHKS and CDR2 YYEKEE (reference sequence). This sample is part of a study of T cells after posttransplantation cyclophosphamide. A marrow graft followed busulfan-fludarabine conditioning, with cyclophosphamide on days +3 and +4. The data were produced by immunoSEQ multiplex PCR, yet TCRdb's version contains in-frame clones alone and is incomplete. The top ten clones hold roughly 8.3% of a sample with 35,000 to 45,000 clones, roughly 73% of them seen once. Notes on the study in general: Skin or GI-infiltrating T cells shared few TRB sequences with blood. After PTCy, TRB diversity resembled that of CNI/methotrexate controls. Later post-transplant blood repertoires were often dominated by donor CD8+ memory clones.

The origin of this receptor is a female patient in her forties or fifties who received an allogeneic stem cell transplant from a related donor, was CMV-positive, and had no GVHD. Some T cells could come from the graft donor. Specimen: CD4+ T cells sorted from blood, collected roughly 250 weeks after a stem cell transplant with posttransplant cyclophosphamide. The chain has TRBV5-5 and TRBJ2-1; D is perhaps TRBD1 (5 bases). CDR3 in amino acids: CASSLLGLSYNEQFF. CDR3 in DNA: TGTGCCAGCAGCTTGTTGGGGCTTTCCTACAATGAGCAGTTCTTC.